The 28 T cell receptor beta chains presented below share a single source sample, sequenced in a study of T cell repertoires in cytomegalovirus infection. TCRdb independently ran MiXCR on the reads; one entry per CDR3 protein. The sample has around 740,000 distinct CDR3 sequences; roughly 35% are singletons. The sample consisted of PBMCs. These TCRs come from a human donor in good health (CMV status not recorded). Some clones in this sample may be carry-over from other donors' samples.

Worth noting for this clonotype: At one end, the junction sequence differs from germline, possibly due to a read error. The chain combines TRBV5-6 with TRBJ2-7; maybe TRBD2 (6 bases). This CDR3 comprises 14 residues. Germline V gene data show CDR1 as SGHDT and CDR2 as YYEEEE. The CDR3 loop reads CAGSLAVSSYEQYF. CDR3 in DNA: TGTGCCGGCAGCTTAGCGGTGAGCTCCTACGAGCAGTACTTC.

This clonotype was counted between two and nine times. CDR3 sequence reads: CASSPSQGPNYGYTF. CDR3 coding DNA: TGTGCCAGCAGCCCCTCTCAGGGACCTAACTATGGCTACACCTTC. The chain recombines TRBV7-8 with TRBJ1-2; a weak D match, TRBD1 (5 bases). V dropped 5 bases and J dropped 0 bases, with 13 bases sitting between them. Germline CDR1 SGHVS, CDR2 FQNEAQ. The CDR3 consists of 15 residues. Combining the CDR3 with reference TRBV7-8 and TRBJ1-2 gives the whole variable domain GAGVSQSPRYKVAKRGQDVALRCDPISGHVSLFWYQQALGQGPEFLTYFQNEAQLDKSGLPSDRFFAERPEGSVSTLKIQRTQQEDSAVYLCASSPSQGPNYGYTFGSGTRLTVV.

The chain joins TRBV7-3 to TRBJ1-1; D uncertain. This CDR3 comprises 15 residues. Trimming stripped 5 bases from V and 3 bases from J, with 16 bases between. Per germline, CDR1 SGHTA and CDR2 FQGTGA. CDR3 coding DNA: TGTGCCAGCAGCCATTTTTTTTTTTCTGACACTGAAGCTTTCTTT. Translation gives CASSHFFFSDTEAFF.

The chain carries TRBV10-3 and TRBJ2-5; D tentatively reads TRBD1 or TRBD2 (6 bases each). CDR1 and CDR2 from the germline V gene are ENHRY and SYGVKD. The CDR3 sequence is 12 residues long. Trimming took 7 bases from V and 3 from J, leaving 9 bases between them. CDR3 coding DNA: TGTGCCATCAAGGAGGGGGAAGAGACCCAGTACTTC. It encodes CAIKEGEETQYF.

V and J are TRBV11-2 and TRBJ2-1, with a weak D call TRBD1 (5 bases). This CDR3 is 14 amino acids long. V dropped 3 bases and J dropped 6 bases, with 12 bases sitting between them. Per the germline V gene, CDR1 is SGHAT and CDR2 is FQNNGV. This chain's CDR3 is CASSFVGVGNEQFF. The CDR3 DNA reads TGTGCCAGCAGCTTCGTAGGGGTTGGCAATGAGCAGTTCTTC.

Concerning this clonotype: The junction shows a germline mismatch at one end, possibly a read error. The chain joins TRBV11-2 to TRBJ1-4; 8 bases are a match to TRBD1. There are 16 residues in the CDR3. Looked up from germline, CDR1 is SGHAT and CDR2 is FQNNGV. This CDR3 is CASSLAPTGEGENLFF. For the CDR3, the DNA is TGTGCCAGCAGCTTAGCTCCGACAGGGGAAGGTGAAAATCTGTTTTTT.

The rearrangement joins TRBV7-2 to TRBJ2-7; 10 bases are shared with TRBD1. The CDR3 totals 14 residues. CDR1 is SGHTA, CDR2 FQGNSA, per germline. With 1 base clipped from V and 12 bases from J, the junction kept 9 bases outside the gene matches. CDR3 amino acids: CASSLEEGTGAMYF. The CDR3 nucleotides are TGTGCCAGCAGCTTAGAGGAGGGGACAGGGGCCATGTACTTC.

The chain is built from TRBV28 and TRBJ2-5, with a weak D call TRBD2 (7 bases). Germline CDR1 is MDHEN and CDR2 is SYDVKM. There are 13 residues in the CDR3. The V gene lost 7 bases and the J gene lost 5 bases, with 14 bases spanning the gap. As DNA, the CDR3 is TGTGCCAGCACCAGAGGGGGGGGCGAGACCCAGTACTTC. Encoded protein: CASTRGGGETQYF. Full variable domain (remainder filled in from reference TRBV28 and TRBJ2-5): DVKVTQSSRYLVKRTGEKVFLECVQDMDHENMFWYRQDPGLGLRLIYFSYDVKMKEKGDIPEGYSVSREKKERFSLILESASTNQTSMYLCASTRGGGETQYFGPGTRLLVL.

About this clonotype itself: An end of the junction differs from the germline gene, which may be a read error. The chain has TRBV7-6 and TRBJ2-5; D is uncertain. Germline CDR1 reads SGHVS; CDR2 reads FNYEAQ. The CDR3 loop spans 14 amino acids. Written as DNA, the CDR3 is TGTGCTAGCAGCTCCTCCGGGCCCCAAGAGACCCAGTACTTC. Encoded protein: CASSSSGPQETQYF.

The rearrangement joins TRBV15 to TRBJ2-3; no clear D gene. Trimming shortened V by 4 bases and J by 5 bases, and 13 bases separated the two germline ends. Germline loops: CDR1 LNHNV, CDR2 YYDKDF (reference sequence). This CDR3 contains 14 residues. CDR3 amino acids: CATSNRLRQDTQYF. The CDR3 coding sequence is TGTGCCACCAGCAACCGCCTCCGCCAAGATACGCAGTATTTT.

The chain joins TRBV4-2 to TRBJ2-1; no clear D. The V and J ends lost 4 bases and 4 bases respectively, with 11 bases between them. The CDR3 covers 14 residues. From germline, CDR1 is LGHNA and CDR2 YNFKEQ. The CDR3 region has the DNA TGTGCCAGCAGCCGGGATGACGGTTACAATGAGCAGTTCTTC. As protein: CASSRDDGYNEQFF.

V gene TRBV24-1 combines with J gene TRBJ2-1, with 7 bases aligning to TRBD1. This CDR3 has 13 amino acids. Germline V gene lookup returns CDR1 KGHDR and CDR2 SFDVKD. The V segment lost 8 bases and the J segment 6 bases; nucleotides outside the gene matches: 6. CDR3 DNA sequence: TGTGCCACCAAGGGGGCCGGAAGCAATGAGCAGTTCTTC. Translating it yields CATKGAGSNEQFF.

V gene TRBV7-9 combines with J gene TRBJ1-1; 7 bases line up with TRBD1. The germline CDR1 and CDR2 sequences are SEHNR and FQNEAQ (reference sequence). The V gene end was trimmed by 7 bases and the J gene end by 4 bases; junction bases not matched to a gene: 9. The CDR3 runs to 14 residues. CDR3 in amino acids: CASTPQGRGTEAFF. The CDR3 region has the DNA TGTGCCAGCACCCCACAGGGGCGAGGCACTGAAGCTTTCTTT.

V gene TRBV7-9 combines with J gene TRBJ2-2, with D possibly being TRBD1 (5 bases). Germline CDR1 and CDR2: SEHNR and FQNEAQ (reference sequence). The CDR3 length is 15 residues. V was shortened by 1 base and J by 7 bases, with 13 bases between the two germline ends. The CDR3 loop reads CASSLVQGSIGELFF. CDR3 nucleotide sequence: TGTGCCAGCAGCTTAGTGCAGGGCAGCATCGGGGAGCTGTTTTTT.

As DNA, the CDR3 is TGTGCCAGCAGTGACTCGACAGCGAACACCGGGGAGCTGTTTTTT. It is translated as CASSDSTANTGELFF. V gene TRBV6-4 combines with J gene TRBJ2-2, with a weak D call TRBD1 (5 bases). Germline values: CDR1 MRHNA, CDR2 SNTAGT. Trimming stripped 0 bases from V and 0 bases from J, with 5 bases between. This CDR3 region has 15 residues.

As concerns this clonotype: At one of its ends the junction is not consistent with the germline gene, which may arise from a read error. V is TRBV7-2 and J is TRBJ1-6; D remains unclear. Germline assignment: CDR1 SGHTA and CDR2 FQGNSA. The CDR3 has 15 amino acids. The chain's CDR3 is CASSFWTVLGSPLPF. CDR3 nucleotide sequence: TGTGCCAGCAGCTTCTGGACGGTCCTGGGATCACCCCTCCCCTTT.

This clonotype was recorded at least ten times. The chain carries TRBV7-8 and TRBJ2-2; D call uncertain. The germline V gene encodes CDR1 SGHVS and CDR2 FQNEAQ. The length of the CDR3 is 14 residues. V was trimmed by 5 bases and J by 1 base, leaving 8 bases between them. CDR3 region: CASSPTVNTGELFF. CDR3 nucleotides: TGTGCCAGCAGCCCAACAGTGAACACCGGGGAGCTGTTTTTT. Using reference TRBV7-8 and TRBJ2-2 for the parts outside the CDR3, the full variable domain is GAGVSQSPRYKVAKRGQDVALRCDPISGHVSLFWYQQALGQGPEFLTYFQNEAQLDKSGLPSDRFFAERPEGSVSTLKIQRTQQEDSAVYLCASSPTVNTGELFFGEGSRLTVL.

The chain recombines TRBV7-9 with TRBJ1-2; no clear D gene. The CDR3 covers 12 residues. Germline lookup yields CDR1 SEHNR and CDR2 FQNEAQ (reference sequence). The germline V and J ends were trimmed by 3 bases and 8 bases, with 10 bases remaining between them. CDR3 loop: CASSLSPAGYTF. CDR3 coding DNA: TGTGCCAGCAGCTTGTCACCGGCCGGCTACACCTTC.

This clonotype has only one observation. CDR3 DNA sequence: TGCGCCAGCAGCCAAGATCCGGGACTAGCGGGGGCCGACAATGAGCAGTTCTTC. As protein: CASSQDPGLAGADNEQFF. The chain carries TRBV4-1 and TRBJ2-1; TRBD2 matches at 14 bases. Germline V CDR1 and CDR2: MGHRA, YSYEKL. CDR3 length: 18 residues. The V segment lost 0 bases and the J segment 5 bases; nucleotides outside the gene matches: 6.

This clonotype was counted only a few times. V gene TRBV12-3 or TRBV12-4 combines with J gene TRBJ2-3, with 11 bases fitting TRBD1. Trimming at V came to 5 bases and at J to 9 bases, leaving 7 bases not matched to a gene. This CDR3 spans 14 amino acids. Here the CDR3 DNA reads TGTGCCAGCAGTGATGGACAGGGGGCCAGAACGCAGTATTTT. It codes for CASSDGQGARTQYF.

The rearrangement links TRBV19 to TRBJ2-7, with TRBD2 matching over 7 bases. J was trimmed by 2 bases and V by 4 bases; bases with no gene match: 14. The CDR3 extends over 17 amino acids. The germline V gene has CDR1 LNHDA and CDR2 SQIVND (reference sequence). CDR3 sequence reads: CASSNTTYRGGPYEQYF. The CDR3 DNA sequence: TGTGCCAGTAGTAATACTACCTACCGCGGGGGTCCCTACGAGCAGTACTTC. Combining the CDR3 with reference TRBV19 and TRBJ2-7 gives the whole variable domain DGGITQSPKYLFRKEGQNVTLSCEQNLNHDAMYWYRQDPGQGLRLIYYSQIVNDFQKGDIAEGYSVSREKKESFPLTVTSAQKNPTAFYLCASSNTTYRGGPYEQYFGPGTRLTVT.

The V call is TRBV12-3 or TRBV12-4, the J call TRBJ1-1, with TRBD1 identical over 9 bases. The CDR3 has 14 amino acids. The V and J ends lost 5 bases and 3 bases, in that order; junction bases with no gene match: 4. The CDR3 DNA is TGTGCCAGCAGTGCCACAGGGGGCTACACTGAAGCTTTCTTT. Its protein product is CASSATGGYTEAFF.

Comment on this clonotype: A read error may produce the germline difference seen at one junction end. This CDR3 reads CASIQGGQGATEAFF. CDR3 DNA: TGCGCCAGCATCCAAGGGGGACAGGGAGCGACTGAAGCTTTCTTT. The gene calls are TRBV4-3 and TRBJ1-1; 9 bases line up with TRBD1. Germline lookup yields CDR1 LGHNA and CDR2 YSLEER. CDR3 length equals 15 residues.

This clonotype was observed at least ten times. The gene calls are TRBV7-6 and TRBJ2-1; possibly TRBD1 for D (5 bases). The V gene lost 6 bases and the J gene lost 9 bases, with 12 bases spanning the gap. The CDR3 consists of 12 residues. The germline V gene has CDR1 SGHVS and CDR2 FNYEAQ. This CDR3 is CASRAGFLEQFF. CDR3 nucleotides: TGTGCCAGCAGGGCAGGGTTTCTTGAGCAGTTCTTC.

This clonotype appeared a single time. Compared with germline, one end of the junction differs, possibly owing to a read error. The chain employs TRBV6-1 and TRBJ1-2, with a weak D call TRBD1 (6 bases). Germline V gene data show CDR1 as MNHNS and CDR2 as SASEGT. The CDR3 runs 15 residues. In DNA form, the CDR3 reads TGTGCCAGCAAAATCGGCACAGGGCGGACCTATGGCTACACATTC. As protein: CASKIGTGRTYGYTF.

The V and J genes are TRBV28 and TRBJ2-6; D may match TRBD1 or TRBD2 (6 bases each). Germline assignment: CDR1 MDHEN and CDR2 SYDVKM. The CDR3 totals 17 residues. V dropped 6 bases and J dropped 0 bases, with 15 bases sitting between them. The CDR3: CASRGRGAISGANVLTF. In DNA, the CDR3 is TGTGCCAGCAGAGGAAGGGGGGCGATCTCTGGGGCCAACGTCCTGACTTTC.

The gene calls are TRBV29-1 and TRBJ2-3; no clear D. Trimming took 4 bases from V and 5 from J, leaving 16 bases between them. The CDR3 length is 14 residues. Germline lookup yields CDR1 SQVTM and CDR2 ANQGSEA. The chain's CDR3 is CSVGDAIPGDTQYF. As DNA, the CDR3 is TGCAGCGTTGGAGACGCAATCCCGGGAGATACGCAGTATTTT.

Remarks on this clonotype: Given the absence of the conserved phenylalanine or tryptophan at the CDR3 end, a read error is likely. The V call is TRBV6-5, the J call TRBJ1-1, with D possibly being TRBD1 (6 bases). CDR3 length: 14 residues. V dropped 8 bases and J dropped 3 bases, with 16 bases sitting between them. CDR1 and CDR2 (germline): MNHEY, SVGAGI. The CDR3 loop reads CASSYRVWDTEAFV. The CDR3 nucleotides read TGTGCCAGCTCATACAGGGTGTGGGACACTGAAGCTTTCGTT.